Listed below are T cell receptor beta chains from one sample, sequenced in a study of shared clonotypes between healthy human individuals. Profiling relied on immunoSEQ multiplex PCR, and the TCRdb table lists in-frame clones only, not all of them. The data hold about 2.1 million clones, with around 93% observed a single time. Sequencing was carried out using naive CD8+ T cells from PBMCs. Every receptor here comes from a man aged 18 to 29 in good health. Some clones in this sample may be carry-over from other donors' samples. The CDR3 runs from the conserved cysteine through the conserved F or W. The D gene is left open where the match is weak. Rows may omit the clone size; those that give it use once, few, many or a size class.

size,J,D,V,DNA,CDR3
NA,TRBJ2-7,TRBD2,TRBV27,TGTGCCAGCAGTCCGCGGGGGATCGGCGAGCAGTACTTC,CASSPRGIGEQYF
NA,TRBJ2-2,NA,TRBV27,TGTGCCAGCAGTGTAGCGGCGAACACCGGGGAGCTGTTTTTT,CASSVAANTGELFF
NA,TRBJ2-2,TRBD2,TRBV4-2,TGTGCCAGCAGCCAAGATTGGGGACTAGTGACCTTCGGGGAGCTGTTTTTT,CASSQDWGLVTFGELFF
NA,TRBJ2-7,TRBD2,TRBV28,TGTGCCAGCAGCGAGTACAGCGGGAGCTCCTACGAGCAGTACTTC,CASSEYSGSSYEQYF
NA,TRBJ1-2,NA,TRBV6-5,TGTGCCAGCGGGTACAGGGAAACTAACTATGGCTACACCTTC,CASGYRETNYGYTF
NA,TRBJ2-1,NA,TRBV6-5,TGTGCCAGCAGCGCGGGATACGAGACCTACAATGAGCAGTTCTTC,CASSAGYETYNEQFF
NA,TRBJ1-5,NA,TRBV19,TGTGCCAGTAGTTCTCCAGGGGGCAATCAGCCCCAGCATTTT,CASSSPGGNQPQHF
NA,TRBJ2-3,NA,TRBV9,TGTGCCAGCAGCGTAGCGGGAGCAGATACGCAGTATTTT,CASSVAGADTQYF
NA,TRBJ1-3,NA,TRBV27,TGTGCCAGCAGTTCCGGAGACACCATATATTTT,CASSSGDTIYF
NA,TRBJ1-2,NA,TRBV29-1,TGCAGCGTGCCCGAGGGCCTCTATGGCTACACCTTC,CSVPEGLYGYTF
once,TRBJ1-1,NA,TRBV9,TGTGCCAGCAGCACCGACGACGGTACCACTGAAGCTTTCTTT,CASSTDDGTTEAFF
NA,TRBJ2-7,TRBD2,TRBV28,TGTGCCAGCAGTTGGCCCGCGGGGGGCAGATCCTACGAGCAGTACTTC,CASSWPAGGRSYEQYF
NA,TRBJ2-7,NA,TRBV1,TGCACCAGCAGCCAAGATCAACCGGTAGAAGACTATTATTCATACGAGCAGTACTTC,CTSSQDQPVEDYYSYEQYF
NA,TRBJ2-7,NA,TRBV27,TGTGCCAGCAGTTTATCGGCTAGCTACGAGCAGTACTTC,CASSLSASYEQYF
once,TRBJ1-6,NA,TRBV7-2,TGTGCCAGCAGCTTGGTACAGAGGAATTCACCCCTCCACTTT,CASSLVQRNSPLHF
NA,TRBJ2-1,TRBD1,TRBV13,TGTGCCAGCAGCACCCCGACAGGGGATGGTAATGAGCAGTTCTTC,CASSTPTGDGNEQFF
NA,TRBJ1-1,NA,TRBV9,TGTGCCAGCAGCGTAGTAGGGGCGGGCACTGAAGCTTTCTTT,CASSVVGAGTEAFF
NA,TRBJ2-7,TRBD2,TRBV2,TGTGCCAGCACGTTTGAGCGGGAGGTGATGTCGTTCGAGCAGTACTTC,CASTFEREVMSFEQYF